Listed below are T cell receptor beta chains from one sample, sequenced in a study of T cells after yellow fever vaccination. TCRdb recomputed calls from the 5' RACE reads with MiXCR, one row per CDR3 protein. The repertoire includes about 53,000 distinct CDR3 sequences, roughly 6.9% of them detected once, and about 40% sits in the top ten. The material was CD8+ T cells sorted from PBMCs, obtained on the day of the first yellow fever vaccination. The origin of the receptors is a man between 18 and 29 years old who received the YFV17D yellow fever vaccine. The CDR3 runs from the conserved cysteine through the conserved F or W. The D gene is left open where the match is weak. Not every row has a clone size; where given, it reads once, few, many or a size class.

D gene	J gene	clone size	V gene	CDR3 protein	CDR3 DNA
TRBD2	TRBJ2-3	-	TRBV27	CASSLAGGRFGTDTQYF	TGTGCCAGCAGTTTAGCGGGGGGGCGTTTTGGCACAGATACGCAGTATTTT
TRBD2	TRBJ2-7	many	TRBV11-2	CASSSDPGLAGDNEQYF	TGTGCCAGCAGCTCCGACCCCGGACTAGCGGGGGACAACGAGCAGTACTTC
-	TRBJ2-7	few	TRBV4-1	CASSQVQGRIYEQYF	TGCGCCAGCAGCCAAGTCCAGGGGCGGATATACGAGCAGTACTTC
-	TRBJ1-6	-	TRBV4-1	CASSQVPGRESLHF	TGCGCCAGCAGCCAAGTCCCGGGGAGGGAATCCCTCCACTTT
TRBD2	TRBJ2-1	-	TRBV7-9	CASSWSGGTVSEQFF	TGTGCCAGCAGCTGGAGCGGGGGGACGGTCAGTGAGCAGTTCTTC
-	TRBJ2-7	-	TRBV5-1	CASSLVHSSYEQYF	TGCGCCAGCAGCTTGGTCCACAGCTCCTACGAGCAGTACTTC
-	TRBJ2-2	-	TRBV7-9	CAKSFRDTGELFF	TGTGCCAAGAGCTTCAGGGACACCGGGGAGCTGTTTTTT
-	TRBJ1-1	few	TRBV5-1	CASSGEGGLETEAFF	TGCGCCAGCAGCGGGGAAGGCGGATTAGAGACTGAAGCTTTCTTT
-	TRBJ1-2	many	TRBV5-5	CASSLAQGINYGYTF	TGTGCCAGCAGCTTGGCCCAGGGGATCAACTATGGCTACACCTTC
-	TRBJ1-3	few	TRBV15	CATSDNFARNTIYF	TGTGCCACCAGTGACAACTTTGCGAGAAACACCATATATTTT
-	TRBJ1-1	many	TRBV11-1	CASSLGPGTEAFF	TGTGCCAGCAGTTTGGGGCCGGGCACTGAAGCTTTCTTT
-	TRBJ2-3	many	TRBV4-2	CASSQSQGRGTDTQYF	TGTGCCAGCAGCCAATCACAGGGGAGGGGCACAGATACGCAGTATTTT
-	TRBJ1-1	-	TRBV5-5	CASSLWDTEAFF	TGTGCCAGCAGCTTGTGGGACACTGAAGCTTTCTTT